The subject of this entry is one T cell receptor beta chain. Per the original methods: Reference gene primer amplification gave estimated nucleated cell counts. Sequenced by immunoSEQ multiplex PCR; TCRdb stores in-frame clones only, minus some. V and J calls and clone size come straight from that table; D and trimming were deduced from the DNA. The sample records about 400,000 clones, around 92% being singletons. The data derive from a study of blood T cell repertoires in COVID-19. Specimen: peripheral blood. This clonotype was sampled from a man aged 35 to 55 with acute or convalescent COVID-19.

The CDR3 bases are TGTGCCAGCAGCAGCAGGGGGCTTAACACAGATACGCAGTATTTT. It translates to CASSSRGLNTDTQYF. The J gene is TRBJ2-3, the V gene TRBV7-2; TRBD1 matches at 8 bases. The V gene's germline CDR1 is SGHTA and CDR2 FQGNSA. CDR3 length: 15 amino acids. The V gene end was trimmed by 5 bases and the J gene end by 2 bases; junction bases not matched to a gene: 6.